This is a list of T cell receptor beta chains from one sample in a study of response to subunit inactivated influenza vaccine. TCRdb redid the calling of the RT-PCR reads with MiXCR, one entry per CDR3 protein. The sample consists of 170,000 or so distinct CDR3 sequences, approximately 11% of them appearing once. Material: CD8+ T cells sorted from PBMCs, obtained less than 25 months after vaccination. The receptor source for this set is a man in his fifties or sixties who received an inactivated influenza vaccine. The CDR3 runs from the conserved cysteine through the conserved F or W. A D gene is named only where the DNA matches it firmly. Some rows mark clone size as missing; the rest say once, few, many or name a class of expanded clone.

>TRBV28|TRBJ2-3|TRBD2|many
CASSFGTSGETDTQYF
TGTGCCAGCAGTTTTGGGACTAGCGGGGAAACAGATACGCAGTATTTT
>TRBV7-9|TRBJ2-1|-|few
CATGTRLHEQFF
TGTGCCACCGGGACCCGCCTCCATGAGCAGTTCTTC
>TRBV14|TRBJ2-3|-|-
CASSQTPSLSTDTQYF
TGTGCCAGCAGCCAAACCCCGTCTCTCAGCACAGATACGCAGTATTTT
>TRBV12-3/TRBV12-4|TRBJ1-5|TRBD1|few
CASSGTGGAGQPQHF
TGTGCCAGCAGCGGTACAGGGGGCGCCGGGCAGCCCCAGCATTTT
>TRBV20-1|TRBJ2-3|-|many
CSAGELEDSTDTQYF
TGCAGTGCTGGAGAATTAGAGGACAGCACAGATACGCAGTATTTT
>TRBV7-2|TRBJ1-4|-|many
CASTRPGNEKLFF
TGTGCCAGCACCCGTCCGGGTAATGAAAAACTGTTTTTT
>TRBV11-2|TRBJ2-2|TRBD1|-
CASSLGSGTGTFTGELFF
TGTGCCAGCAGCTTAGGGTCCGGGACAGGGACCTTCACCGGGGAGCTGTTTTTT
>TRBV4-3|TRBJ1-4|-|-
CASSSGASEKLFF
TGCGCCAGCAGTTCGGGGGCGAGCGAAAAACTGTTTTTT
>TRBV9|TRBJ2-2|TRBD1|-
CASGPGQSNTGELFF
TGTGCCAGCGGCCCGGGACAGTCGAACACCGGGGAGCTGTTTTTT
>TRBV12-3/TRBV12-4|TRBJ2-2|-|many
CASSSAGSHTGELFF
TGTGCCAGCAGTTCCGCAGGGTCCCACACCGGGGAGCTGTTTTTT
>TRBV7-9|TRBJ2-5|-|few
CASSLGGIRETQYF
TGTGCCAGCAGCTTAGGGGGGATCCGGGAGACCCAGTACTTC
>TRBV7-9|TRBJ2-1|-|many
CASSSFNNEQFF
TGTGCCAGCAGCTCATTCAACAATGAGCAGTTCTTC
>TRBV5-6|TRBJ2-7|TRBD2|-
CASNPLAGGPYEQYF
TGTGCCAGCAACCCATTAGCGGGGGGGCCGTACGAGCAGTACTTC
>TRBV10-3|TRBJ1-6|TRBD1|many
CAISESWTGNSPLHF
TGTGCCATCAGTGAGTCGTGGACAGGGAATTCACCCCTCCACTTT
>TRBV13|TRBJ2-7|-|few
CASSFSGGFYEQYF
TGTGCCAGCAGCTTTTCCGGGGGCTTCTACGAGCAGTACTTC
>TRBV20-1|TRBJ2-7|-|few
CSAAPIEHSYEQYF
TGCAGTGCGGCCCCAATCGAGCATTCCTACGAGCAGTACTTC
>TRBV10-3|TRBJ2-1|TRBD2|few
CATSRTSAQERSYNEQFF
TGTGCCACCAGCCGGACTAGCGCTCAGGAAAGGTCCTACAATGAGCAGTTCTTC
>TRBV6-6|TRBJ1-4|TRBD1|few
CASSYSGQGGLFF
TGTGCCAGCAGTTACTCCGGACAGGGAGGACTGTTTTTT
>TRBV7-8|TRBJ2-5|TRBD2|few
CASSRGAGGTQETQYF
TGTGCCAGCAGCCGGGGGGCGGGGGGTACCCAAGAGACCCAGTACTTC
>TRBV27|TRBJ2-1|TRBD2|few
CASSLSPGLAGVGEQFF
TGTGCCAGCAGTTTATCACCGGGACTAGCGGGAGTGGGTGAGCAGTTCTTC
>TRBV5-1|TRBJ2-7|-|few
CASSLVGQLEYEQYF
TGCGCCAGCAGCTTGGTTGGACAGCTTGAATACGAGCAGTACTTC
>TRBV10-3|TRBJ2-2|TRBD2|-
CAIWDPGLAGETANTGELFF
TGTGCCATCTGGGACCCGGGACTAGCGGGGGAGACAGCGAACACCGGGGAGCTGTTTTTT
>TRBV6-6|TRBJ2-3|-|-
CASSYSLRDTQYF
TGTGCCAGCAGTTACTCCCTCCGCGATACGCAGTATTTT
>TRBV28|TRBJ2-1|-|many
CASSPITPQGTTDNEQFF
TGTGCCAGCAGCCCCATCACCCCCCAGGGAACTACTGACAATGAGCAGTTCTTC
>TRBV28|TRBJ2-7|TRBD2|-
CASSRRGDYMIHEQYF
TGTGCCAGCAGCCGCCGCGGGGACTATATGATCCACGAGCAGTACTTC
>TRBV3-1|TRBJ2-7|TRBD2|many
CASSQGLAGYEQYF
TGTGCCAGCAGCCAAGGGCTAGCGGGCTACGAGCAGTACTTC
>TRBV3-1|TRBJ1-6|-|-
CASSHGGHISSYDSPLHF
TGTGCCAGCAGCCACGGGGGGCACATCAGCTCCTATGATTCACCCCTCCACTTT